Listed below are T cell receptor beta chains from one sample, sequenced in a study of control samples from healthy donors and cancer patients. TCRdb's table, derived via immunoSEQ multiplex PCR, lists solely in-frame clones and lacks some. This table holds some 130,000 clones, 92% found once. Sequenced material: blood. The receptors here all came from a woman aged 45 to 65 in good health. Both conserved end residues are trimmed from each CDR3. Each record gives: D gene, V gene, CDR3 length, clone size, CDR3 protein. The D gene is left open where the match is weak. The size of a clone is reported for some rows only, either as once, few or many, or as a class for expanded clones.

D: TRBD1
V: TRBV27
length: 12
size: .
CDR3: ASSFSGTGFGYT

D: TRBD1
V: TRBV5-1
length: 14
size: once
CDR3: ASSLVLTGASNVLT

D: .
V: TRBV7-9
length: 13
size: .
CDR3: ASTQLEEGLETQY

D: TRBD2
V: TRBV9
length: 15
size: .
CDR3: ASSERDVDSGANVLT

D: .
V: TRBV9
length: 11
size: .
CDR3: ASSVGSYNEQF

D: .
V: TRBV7-9
length: 14
size: .
CDR3: ASSLPGFQGLGGYT

D: TRBD1
V: TRBV11-3
length: 12
size: .
CDR3: ASSANRGSYEQY

D: .
V: TRBV10-1
length: 11
size: .
CDR3: ASSESINQPQH

D: TRBD2
V: TRBV19
length: 18
size: .
CDR3: ASSPLRAGSSGSRGNEQF

D: TRBD1
V: TRBV19
length: 13
size: .
CDR3: ASLDRGRGDQPQH

D: TRBD1
V: TRBV9
length: 13
size: few
CDR3: ASSIRDRANHEQY

D: TRBD1
V: TRBV30
length: 11
size: .
CDR3: AWSRQGRSGYT

D: .
V: TRBV19
length: 13
size: .
CDR3: ASSIIGGPYNEQF

D: .
V: TRBV6-5
length: 11
size: .
CDR3: ASSTDGYQPQH

D: .
V: TRBV6-6
length: 13
size: once
CDR3: ASRERAGSSYEQY

D: .
V: TRBV6-1
length: 10
size: .
CDR3: ASSSTGYEQY

D: .
V: TRBV29-1
length: 10
size: .
CDR3: SVFGGSNEQY

D: .
V: TRBV18
length: 12
size: .
CDR3: ASSPETTRDTIY

D: TRBD1
V: TRBV5-1
length: 13
size: .
CDR3: ASSFEGQGARPLH

D: TRBD2
V: TRBV6-1
length: 13
size: .
CDR3: ASSEALGGQETQY

D: TRBD2
V: TRBV9
length: 15
size: .
CDR3: ASSVDLAGGVQETQY

D: TRBD2
V: TRBV6-1
length: 14
size: once
CDR3: ASSEALAGGPDTQY

D: TRBD1
V: TRBV3-1/TRBV3-2
length: 13
size: .
CDR3: ASSQLTGTNYGYT

D: .
V: TRBV7-2
length: 12
size: once
CDR3: ASSWTAGDEKLF

D: .
V: TRBV3-1/TRBV3-2
length: 15
size: .
CDR3: ASSQDPGRLLGSPLH

D: TRBD1
V: TRBV2
length: 11
size: .
CDR3: ASRGQGTMSQH

D: .
V: TRBV28
length: 11
size: .
CDR3: ASSTVNQETQY

D: TRBD2
V: TRBV4-2
length: 15
size: .
CDR3: ASSLFGASGEKNIQY

D: .
V: TRBV30
length: 12
size: .
CDR3: AWSGNLGREKLF